This T cell receptor beta chain stems from a study of OX40 agonist ivuxolimab in advanced cancers. Looking at the study overall: Treatment received earlier with anti-PD-1, anti-PD-L1 or anti-CTLA-4 agents was allowed, and 40% had some.

The protocol was immunoSEQ multiplex PCR, while the TCRdb copy is restricted to in-frame clones and leaves out a portion. Found here are about 93,000 clones, 85% to 95% of them singletons; the top ten hold roughly 2.6%. From germline, CDR1 is SGHNT and CDR2 YENEEA. This CDR3 spans 11 amino acids. Trimming left V 5 bases short and J 4 bases short, with 6 bases between. The TCR was taken from an adult with an advanced solid tumor such as melanoma, head and neck, liver or kidney cancer. The sequences come from CD4+ or CD8+ T cells sorted from blood, collected in a trial of the OX40 agonist ivuxolimab. The chain combines TRBV11-3 with TRBJ2-7; D remains unclear. CDR3 nucleotides: TGTGCCAGCAGCAATGAATACGAGCAGTACTTC. Residues: CASSNEYEQYF.